Here is one T cell receptor beta chain with its context. Hyperthyroidism in the patients, aged 18 to 65, was newly diagnosed and under 2 months in duration. RNA transcripts served as the template for amplifying TCR beta CDR3 regions. A set of HTBI primers served as the primers for a first-round RT-PCR of the TCR CDR3. TCRdb re-analysed the multiplex PCR reads in MiXCR, keeping a single row per CDR3 protein. Of about 560,000 distinct CDR3 sequences in the sample, over 15% are singletons; the top ten hold 15% to 20%. The sample is drawn from a study of T cells in Graves' hyperthyroidism and ophthalmopathy. This CDR3 has 13 residues. CDR1 is WSHSY, CDR2 SAAADI, per germline. The junction had 7 bases not matched to a gene; V was cut back by 9 bases and J by 9 bases.

The sample consisted of blood. The genes are TRBV10-2 and TRBJ2-1, with TRBD2 matching over 11 bases. This clonotype was sampled from a woman aged 18-29 years with Graves' hyperthyroidism. Written as DNA, the CDR3 is TGCGCCAGTGCTAGCGGGAGGTGGGGTGAGCAGTTCTTC. Amino acid sequence: CASASGRWGEQFF.